The 24 T cell receptor beta chains given below trace back to one sample, sequenced in a study of Ad26.COV2.S vaccination and SARS-CoV-2 variants. Treatment meaning: around 19 received Ad26.COV2.S at low or high dose, single or two shots; roughly 5 received placebo; per-sample allocation not given. The samples date from day 63 after the first vaccine or placebo injection. TCRdb keeps only in-frame clones here, not all; method: immunoSEQ multiplex PCR. The data contain about 280,000 clones, about 87% of them seen just once; the ten biggest clones take up approximately 3.3%. The sequenced sample was peripheral blood, obtained in a trial of Ad26.COV2.S vaccine versus placebo. The receptor set was obtained from a person aged 18-60 years who received the Ad26.COV2.S COVID-19 vaccine or a placebo.

The chain is built from TRBV6-5 and TRBJ1-2; 7 nucleotides line up with TRBD1. This CDR3 is 15 amino acids long. After removal of 5 bases from V and 4 bases from J, the junction contained 10 bases not matched to a gene. Per the germline V gene, CDR1 is MNHEY and CDR2 is SVGAGI. In DNA, the CDR3 is TGTGCCAGCAGTCCCGGTAGGGGGCGAGCCTATGGCTACACCTTC. Translation gives CASSPGRGRAYGYTF.

The chain is built from TRBV15 and TRBJ2-7; possibly TRBD1 for D (5 bases). This CDR3 comprises 15 residues. CDR1 is LNHNV and CDR2 is YYDKDF in the germline V gene (reference sequence). V lost 0 bases and J 1 base, leaving 10 bases between the germline ends. In DNA, the CDR3 is TGTGCCACCAGCAGAGATGGGGCAGTTTCCTACGAGCAGTACTTC. Amino acid sequence: CATSRDGAVSYEQYF.

The J gene is TRBJ2-7, the V gene TRBV7-6, with D possibly TRBD1 on 5 matching bases. CDR1 and CDR2 from the germline V gene are SGHVS and FNYEAQ. Trimming cost V 5 bases and J 4 bases, with 12 bases left between them. The CDR3 is 13 amino acids. In nucleotides, the CDR3 is TGTGCCAGCAGCCGGACACTACAATACGAGCAGTACTTC. Amino acids: CASSRTLQYEQYF.

The chain uses TRBV6-2 or TRBV6-3 and TRBJ1-6, with D maybe TRBD1 (6 bases). The germline gives CDR1 MNHEY, CDR2 SVGEGT. V lost 5 bases to trimming and J lost 5 bases, with 13 bases between them. This CDR3 is built from 15 residues. The CDR3 region is CASSREDSHNSPLHF. CDR3 nucleotides: TGTGCCAGCAGTCGAGAGGACAGCCATAATTCACCCCTCCACTTT.

The CDR3 spells CASSLAREGSYEQYF. The DNA for the CDR3 is TGTGCCAGCAGCTTAGCCAGGGAGGGTTCCTACGAGCAGTACTTC. The chain carries TRBV7-9 and TRBJ2-7, with 7 nucleotides matching TRBD2. The CDR3 consists of 15 residues. The ends lost 0 bases at V and 1 base at J; junction bases unmatched: 3. Germline CDR1 SEHNR, CDR2 FQNEAQ (reference sequence). The full variable domain, its missing parts supplied by reference TRBV7-9 and TRBJ2-7, is DTGVSQNPRHKITKRGQNVTFRCDPISEHNRLYWYRQTLGQGPEFLTYFQNEAQLEKSRLLSDRFSAERPKGSFSTLEIQRTEQGDSAMYLCASSLAREGSYEQYFGPGTRLTVT.

The J gene is TRBJ1-2, the V gene TRBV20-1; no definite D call. In germline, CDR1 is DFQATT, CDR2 SNEGSKA (reference sequence). The CDR3 consists of 11 residues. V lost 6 bases and J 8 bases, leaving 13 bases between the germline ends. CDR3 in amino acids: CSASYGSGYTF. In DNA, the CDR3 is TGCAGTGCGAGCTACGGGAGCGGCTACACCTTC.

The CDR3 DNA is TGTGCCAGCAACAGGGACACCGGGGAGCTGTTTTTT. Encoded protein: CASNRDTGELFF. This chain links TRBV19 with TRBJ2-2; D is perhaps TRBD1 (6 bases). V lost 9 bases and J 3 bases, leaving 8 bases between the germline ends. The CDR3 spans 12 residues. Germline loops: CDR1 LNHDA, CDR2 SQIVND (reference sequence).

This chain connects TRBV19 to TRBJ2-1, with 13 nucleotides matching TRBD2. The germline gives CDR1 LNHDA, CDR2 SQIVND (reference sequence). V dropped 7 bases and J dropped 2; count of bases not matched to a gene: 5. The CDR3 has 16 residues. The CDR3 loop is CASIGTSGVTYNEQFF. The CDR3 DNA is TGTGCCAGTATCGGGACTAGCGGGGTTACCTACAATGAGCAGTTCTTC.

V and J are TRBV6-5 and TRBJ1-6; no firm D call. The CDR3 runs 16 residues. V shed 0 bases and J shed 6 bases, with 12 bases lying between them. Germline CDR1 MNHEY, CDR2 SVGAGI. The CDR3 DNA follows: TGTGCCAGCAGTTACTCGATTCAGGTTCCTAATTCACCCCTCCACTTT. Translating it yields CASSYSIQVPNSPLHF.

This clone is a singleton in its sample. V gene TRBV6-1 combines with J gene TRBJ1-1, with a weak D call TRBD1 (5 bases). Looked up from germline, CDR1 is MNHNS and CDR2 is SASEGT. The CDR3 has 15 amino acids. V gave up 3 bases and J gave up 3 bases, with 14 bases separating them. CDR3 region: CASSDPPGKDTEAFF. DNA for the CDR3: TGTGCCAGCAGTGACCCACCAGGGAAAGACACTGAAGCTTTCTTT.

This clone was detected a few times. CDR3 DNA sequence: TGTGCCAGTAGTAGGGCTAGCGGCGCCTACGAGCAGTACTTC. It codes for CASSRASGAYEQYF. The chain joins TRBV19 to TRBJ2-7, with 7 nucleotides matching TRBD2. The V gene end was trimmed by 4 bases and the J gene end by 2 bases; junction bases not matched to a gene: 5. The CDR3 extends over 14 amino acids. Germline assignment: CDR1 LNHDA and CDR2 SQIVND (reference sequence).

The CDR3 DNA reads TGTGCCAGCAGCTTGGTCGGGAGGGGGGCAGGGCGTCAAGAGACCCAGTACTTC. Protein: CASSLVGRGAGRQETQYF. The rearrangement joins TRBV5-4 to TRBJ2-5, with 8 positions matching TRBD2. V was clipped by 0 bases and J by 2 bases; unmatched bases: 12. The CDR3 loop spans 18 amino acids. Germline-derived CDR1 and CDR2 are SGHNT and YYREEE (reference sequence).

This clone occurred a few times. The chain's CDR3 is CASSIVGTGVYGYTF. In DNA form, the CDR3 reads TGTGCCAGTAGTATAGTAGGGACAGGGGTTTATGGCTACACCTTC. V and J are TRBV19 and TRBJ1-2; 10 bases map to TRBD1. Germline assignment: CDR1 LNHDA and CDR2 SQIVND (reference sequence). The CDR3 is 15 residues long. After removal of 1 base from V and 5 bases from J, the junction contained 4 bases not matched to a gene.

The chain is built from TRBV5-6 and TRBJ2-7, with 11 bases that match TRBD2. The CDR3 length is 14 residues. Losses at the gene ends were 5 bases for V and 4 bases for J; bases not matched to a gene: 5. In germline, CDR1 is SGHDT, CDR2 YYEEEE. CDR3 loop: CASRLAGGLYEQYF. The CDR3 DNA follows: TGTGCCAGCAGGCTAGCGGGAGGACTGTACGAGCAGTACTTC.

A few counts support this clone. The chain carries TRBV19 and TRBJ2-7; 9 bases map to TRBD2. This CDR3 region has 13 residues. The V gene's germline CDR1 is LNHDA and CDR2 SQIVND (reference sequence). With 6 bases clipped from V and 3 bases from J, the junction kept 3 bases outside the gene matches. CDR3 region: CASRASGNYEQYF. The CDR3 bases are TGTGCCAGTAGGGCTAGCGGGAACTACGAGCAGTACTTC.

The chain carries TRBV15 and TRBJ1-1; D is undetermined. Germline CDR1 reads LNHNV; CDR2 reads YYDKDF (reference sequence). The CDR3 totals 14 residues. With 3 bases removed from V and 1 base from J, the gap between germline ends came to 9 bases. The CDR3 DNA reads as TGTGCCACCAGCAGCTGGGGTGGGAACACTGAAGCTTTCTTT. It is translated as CATSSWGGNTEAFF.

The genes are TRBV6-5 and TRBJ1-2; the match to TRBD1 covers 7 bases. CDR1 MNHEY and CDR2 SVGAGI come from the germline V gene. Losses at the gene ends were 5 bases for V and 4 bases for J; bases not matched to a gene: 4. There are 13 residues in the CDR3. The CDR3 region has the DNA TGTGCCAGCAGTACCGGGACAGCCTATGGCTACACCTTC. The encoded protein is CASSTGTAYGYTF.

V is TRBV11-2 and J is TRBJ1-2; 8 bases match TRBD1. The germline gives CDR1 SGHAT, CDR2 FQNNGV. V lost 5 bases to trimming and J lost 2 bases; unmatched junction nucleotides: 10. This CDR3 contains 16 residues. The CDR3 nucleotides read TGTGCCAGCAGCCACCCCGGGACAGGAAGGAACTATGGCTACACCTTC. Its protein product is CASSHPGTGRNYGYTF.

Comment on this clone: Different DNA sequences within this sample yield the same CDR3. The rearrangement links TRBV5-1 to TRBJ1-2; no firm D call. Germline V CDR1 and CDR2: SGHRS, YFSETQ. Trimming pared 0 bases from V and 4 bases from J, leaving 7 bases between. The CDR3 has 13 residues. CDR3 coding DNA: TGCGCCAGCAGCTTGGCAGGCCTCTATGGCTACACCTTC. Translation: CASSLAGLYGYTF.

The chain recombines TRBV10-1 with TRBJ2-1, with 7 bases matching TRBD2. From germline, CDR1 is WNHNN and CDR2 SYGVQD (reference sequence). This CDR3 has 15 residues. Germline trimming cut 5 bases from V and 5 bases from J; bases unmatched to any gene: 9. The DNA for the CDR3 is TGCGCCAGCAGTCCAACTAGCGCGGCACACAATGAGCAGTTCTTC. The encoded protein is CASSPTSAAHNEQFF.

V gene TRBV19 combines with J gene TRBJ1-1; D is perhaps TRBD1 (5 bases). Per germline, CDR1 LNHDA and CDR2 SQIVND (reference sequence). V lost 6 bases to trimming and J lost 4 bases, with 27 bases between them. There are 18 residues in the CDR3. CDR3 region: CASRSTHGGSGVPTEAFF. The DNA of the CDR3 is TGTGCCAGTAGGTCCACACACGGGGGTAGTGGAGTTCCCACTGAAGCTTTCTTT.

This chain connects TRBV11-3 to TRBJ2-1; 8 positions agree with TRBD1. Trimming at V came to 3 bases and at J to 4 bases, leaving 5 bases not matched to a gene. CDR3 length: 15 residues. CDR1 is SGHNT and CDR2 is YENEEA in the germline V gene. CDR3 residues: CASSFGTGLYNEQFF. The CDR3 region has the DNA TGTGCCAGCAGCTTCGGGACAGGTCTATACAATGAGCAGTTCTTC.

The V gene is TRBV28, the J gene TRBJ2-7; D not certain. The V and J ends lost 5 bases and 0 bases respectively, with 5 bases between them. Germline CDR1 and CDR2: MDHEN and SYDVKM. The CDR3 runs 12 residues. In DNA, the CDR3 is TGTGCCAGCAGTCCCTTCTCCTACGAGCAGTACTTC. Amino acids: CASSPFSYEQYF.

The rearrangement uses TRBV5-1 and TRBJ2-3, with D maybe TRBD1 (5 bases). V was pared by 6 bases and J by 1 base, with 9 bases between. CDR1 and CDR2 (germline): SGHRS, YFSETQ. This CDR3 comprises 13 residues. CDR3 region: CASKVQGTDTQYF. For the CDR3, the DNA is TGCGCCAGCAAGGTACAGGGCACAGATACGCAGTATTTT.